This TCR beta chain was captured in a study of cytomegalovirus exposure and HLA in healthy donors. Overall study findings and caveats: A likely sequencing artifact accounted for one observed cluster of highly shared sequence variants. For most subjects, TCR beta sequences were reported to predict HLA-A and HLA-B alleles with accuracy.

PCR employed 60 Vbeta and 13 Jbeta primers. The method was immunoSEQ multiplex PCR; TCRdb's version includes in-frame clones alone and lacks a portion of them. Found here are more than 150,000 clones, 79% of them singletons; the top ten hold roughly 1.5%. With respect to this clone: Its antigen remains unknown.

Germline V gives CDR1 SGHRS, CDR2 YFSETQ. V was clipped by 4 bases and J by 0 bases, with 18 bases between them. The CDR3 covers 17 residues. The clonotype comes from a girl aged 10 to 17 in good health and CMV-seropositive. Source material: PBMCs. The V call is TRBV5-1, the J call TRBJ2-3; possible D gene TRBD1, 6 bases. In nucleotides, the CDR3 is TGCGCCAGCAGCGGGGGACAATTAGGCCCTAGCACAGATACGCAGTATTTT. Translation gives CASSGGQLGPSTDTQYF.